Below are 32 T cell receptor beta chains sequenced from a single sample in a study of OX40 agonist ivuxolimab in advanced cancers. The library was made by the immunoSEQ multiplex PCR assay. TCRdb's version of the immuneACCESS table is confined to in-frame rearrangements and falls short of the full clone set. An unresolved V gene accounts for under half of the shortfall where checked; the remainder is of unknown origin. This sample gives roughly 8,400 clones in total; about two thirds of them show up just once. Approximately 30% of the sample belongs to the ten largest clones. The sequencing used CD4+ or CD8+ T cells sorted from blood, collected in a trial of the OX40 agonist ivuxolimab. The receptors stem from an adult with an advanced solid tumor such as melanoma, head and neck, liver or kidney cancer.

This chain links TRBV9 with TRBJ2-2, with D possibly being TRBD2 (5 bases). The ends were cut back, 4 bases at V and 6 bases at J, with 16 bases in the middle. CDR1 SGDLS and CDR2 YYNGEE come from the germline V gene. The CDR3 length is 15 residues. The CDR3 here is CASSPVEGYAGELFF. In DNA form, the CDR3 reads TGTGCCAGCAGCCCCGTTGAGGGCTACGCCGGGGAGCTGTTTTTT.

The V gene is TRBV7-6, the J gene TRBJ2-7, with D uncertain. The CDR3 runs to 13 residues. Trimming removed 3 bases at V and 2 bases at J, with 8 bases between. Germline V CDR1 and CDR2: SGHVS, FNYEAQ. The CDR3 DNA sequence: TGTGCCAGCAGCTTGGTGGGGACCTACGAGCAGTACTTC. Protein product: CASSLVGTYEQYF.

This clone was observed a few times. The rearrangement uses TRBV7-3 and TRBJ2-7; D not resolved. Trimming removed 4 bases at V and 6 bases at J, with 10 bases between. Per the germline V gene, CDR1 is SGHTA and CDR2 is FQGTGA. The CDR3 length is 12 residues. The CDR3 sequence: CASSSGFGEQYF. CDR3 DNA sequence: TGTGCCAGCAGCTCTGGATTCGGCGAGCAGTACTTC.

The CDR3 DNA reads as TGTGCCAGCAGCCTAGAGGAAGGCACTTCCCTTATGGAGACCCAGTACTTC. As protein: CASSLEEGTSLMETQYF. V usage is TRBV9 and J usage is TRBJ2-5; D gene ambiguous. The CDR3 extends over 17 amino acids. Per germline, CDR1 SGDLS and CDR2 YYNGEE. Trimming stripped 4 bases from V and 5 bases from J, with 24 bases between.

V is TRBV28 and J is TRBJ1-5, with no clear D. V lost 2 bases to trimming and J lost 6 bases, with 11 bases between them. This CDR3 contains 14 residues. Germline CDR1 is MDHEN and CDR2 is SYDVKM. The CDR3 region has the DNA TGTGCCAGCAGTTTAGTGCAGTCGAGTCAGCCCCAGCATTTT. Translation gives CASSLVQSSQPQHF.

In nucleotides, the CDR3 is TGTGCCAGCAGCTTAGTTGGGACAGCCAGCTCTGGAAACACCATATATTTT. It codes for CASSLVGTASSGNTIYF. This sequence joins TRBV11-3 and TRBJ1-3, with TRBD1 identical over 7 bases. The length of the CDR3 is 17 residues. In germline, CDR1 is SGHNT, CDR2 YENEEA. V shed 1 base and J 0 bases; nucleotides not matched to a gene: 6.

CDR3: CASSLGLAGEGETQYF. DNA for the CDR3: TGTGCCAGCAGCTTGGGACTAGCGGGCGAGGGGGAGACCCAGTACTTC. The J gene is TRBJ2-5, the V gene TRBV5-4; 10 nucleotides line up with TRBD2. V trimming: 0 bases; J trimming: 5 bases; junction bases outside the gene matches: 7. The CDR3 spans 16 residues. In germline, CDR1 is SGHNT, CDR2 YYREEE (reference sequence).

The chain has TRBV7-8 and TRBJ1-5; TRBD1 is a possible D gene (6 bases). V was cut by 1 base and J by 4 bases, with 11 bases left in between. Germline V gives CDR1 SGHVS, CDR2 FQNEAQ. CDR3 length: 15 residues. The CDR3 DNA sequence: TGTGCCAGCAGCTTAGGGGAACAGGGAAATCAGCCCCAGCATTTT. It encodes CASSLGEQGNQPQHF.

This sequence joins TRBV7-6 and TRBJ1-6; D is possibly TRBD1 (5 bases). V gave up 2 bases and J gave up 9 bases, with 11 bases separating them. CDR3 length: 14 residues. Germline CDR1 SGHVS, CDR2 FNYEAQ. In nucleotides, the CDR3 is TGTGCCAGCAGCTTAACAGGCCGGGGTTCACCCCTCCACTTT. It specifies CASSLTGRGSPLHF.

On this clone: Within the sample, other DNA sequences also encode this same CDR3. The chain is built from TRBV2 and TRBJ2-3; no firm D call. The germline V gene has CDR1 SNHLY and CDR2 FYNNEI. The CDR3 covers 10 residues. The V end lost 8 bases, the J end lost 6 bases, and 6 bases lay between the germline ends. The CDR3 DNA follows: TGTGCCAGCGGGCGGGATACGCAGTATTTT. Protein sequence: CASGRDTQYF.

V gene TRBV28 combines with J gene TRBJ2-5, with unresolved D. This CDR3 is 12 amino acids long. Trimming took 3 bases from V and 1 from J, leaving 3 bases between them. Germline-derived CDR1 and CDR2 are MDHEN and SYDVKM. In nucleotides, the CDR3 is TGTGCCAGCAGTTTTATCCAAGAGACCCAGTACTTC. Amino acids: CASSFIQETQYF.

This clone was seen a handful of times. The genes are TRBV28 and TRBJ1-2; D is possibly TRBD1 (6 bases). Trimming took off 6 bases at V and 0 bases at J, with 11 bases between the two ends. Germline V lookup: CDR1 MDHEN, CDR2 SYDVKM. This CDR3 spans 14 amino acids. The CDR3 coding sequence is TGTGCCAGCAGCCCGACAGGATCTAACTATGGCTACACCTTC. Translated: CASSPTGSNYGYTF.

J is TRBJ2-1 and V is TRBV5-1; 7 bases line up with TRBD2. This CDR3 comprises 17 residues. CDR1 is SGHRS, CDR2 YFSETQ, per germline. Trimming removed 3 bases from V and 5 bases from J; junction bases left unmatched: 14. The CDR3 nucleotides are TGCGCCAGCAGCTCCTTCCCCTCGGGGGGAATCAACAATGAGCAGTTCTTC. Its protein product is CASSSFPSGGINNEQFF. The full variable domain, with the rest looked up from reference TRBV5-1 and TRBJ2-1, is KAGVTQTPRYLIKTRGQQVTLSCSPISGHRSVSWYQQTPGQGLQFLFEYFSETQRNKGNFPGRFSGRQFSNSRSEMNVSTLELGDSALYLCASSSFPSGGINNEQFFGPGTRLTVL.

V gene TRBV4-2 combines with J gene TRBJ2-1; D is unresolved. Trimming took off 0 bases at V and 5 bases at J, with 2 bases between the two ends. The length of the CDR3 is 12 residues. CDR1 LGHNA and CDR2 YNFKEQ come from the germline V gene. The CDR3 loop reads CASSQDDNEQFF. The CDR3 DNA sequence: TGTGCCAGCAGCCAAGACGACAATGAGCAGTTCTTC.

The V and J genes are TRBV19 and TRBJ2-2; TRBD1 matches 7 bases. The J segment lost 0 bases and the V segment lost 5 bases, leaving 3 bases of the junction unmatched. The CDR3 contains 15 residues. Germline CDR1 is LNHDA and CDR2 is SQIVND (reference sequence). The CDR3 DNA sequence: TGTGCCAGTAGTCTGGGACAGACGAACACCGGGGAGCTGTTTTTT. Its translation: CASSLGQTNTGELFF.

This chain uses TRBV13 with TRBJ2-2, with D unclear. This CDR3 region has 15 residues. The V and J ends lost 5 bases and 0 bases respectively, with 10 bases between them. The germline V gene has CDR1 PRHDT and CDR2 FYEKMQ (reference sequence). For the CDR3, the DNA is TGTGCCAGCAGCCCCCCAAGGACGAACACCGGGGAGCTGTTTTTT. It translates to CASSPPRTNTGELFF.

The CDR3: CASSISLGSEQFF. The CDR3 nucleotides are TGTGCCAGTAGTATTTCCCTGGGTAGTGAGCAGTTCTTC. The rearrangement uses TRBV19 and TRBJ2-1, with D unresolved. V shed 3 bases and J shed 9 bases, with 12 bases lying between them. This CDR3 is built from 13 residues. In germline, CDR1 is LNHDA, CDR2 SQIVND (reference sequence).

The chain combines TRBV7-9 with TRBJ1-4; TRBD1 is a possible D gene (5 bases). This CDR3 has 14 amino acids. The V end lost 8 bases, the J end lost 4 bases, and 14 bases lay between the germline ends. Germline values: CDR1 SEHNR, CDR2 FQNEAQ (reference sequence). The CDR3 is CASSTTDGNEKLFF. The CDR3 DNA sequence: TGTGCCAGCTCGACGACAGACGGTAATGAAAAACTGTTTTTT.

The genes are TRBV5-4 and TRBJ2-7; 9 nucleotides match TRBD1. Germline V gene lookup returns CDR1 SGHNT and CDR2 YYREEE (reference sequence). The length of the CDR3 is 14 residues. After removal of 4 bases from V and 6 bases from J, the junction contained 8 bases not matched to a gene. The CDR3 bases are TGTGCCAGCAGCACCGGGACAGGGACGCCCGAGCAGTACTTC. Protein product: CASSTGTGTPEQYF.

This chain joins TRBV27 and TRBJ2-2, with TRBD2 matching over 8 bases. Germline V gives CDR1 MNHEY, CDR2 SMNVEV (reference sequence). The CDR3 runs 16 residues. J was trimmed by 4 bases and V by 2 bases; bases with no gene match: 6. Written as DNA, the CDR3 is TGTGCCAGCAGTTTAAATTCGGGAGGGTTCACCGGGGAGCTGTTTTTT. It encodes CASSLNSGGFTGELFF.

V and J are TRBV4-3 and TRBJ2-2; TRBD2 might be the D (7 bases). The V end was cut by 2 bases, the J end by 6 bases, with 10 bases between. The CDR3 is 14 amino acids. Germline CDR1 is LGHNA and CDR2 is YSLEER. Written as DNA, the CDR3 is TGCGCCAGCAGCCAATACGGGGGGCCCGGGGAGCTGTTTTTT. Amino acids: CASSQYGGPGELFF.

The chain combines TRBV14 with TRBJ1-1, with D unclear. Trimming cost V 0 bases and J 8 bases, with 7 bases left between them. This CDR3 spans 12 amino acids. Germline CDR1 and CDR2: SGHDN and FVKESK. The CDR3 reads CASSQDRQEAFF. CDR3 nucleotide sequence: TGTGCCAGCAGCCAAGATCGCCAGGAAGCTTTCTTT.

The chain's CDR3 is CASSPPPGSGRSADTQYF. As DNA, the CDR3 is TGTGCCAGCAGCCCCCCGCCAGGTAGCGGGAGGTCCGCAGATACGCAGTATTTT. The chain combines TRBV7-9 with TRBJ2-3; the match to TRBD2 covers 10 bases. Germline CDR1 and CDR2: SEHNR and FQNEAQ (reference sequence). The junction had 15 bases not matched to a gene; V was cut back by 5 bases and J by 4 bases. The CDR3 length is 18 residues.

The chain couples TRBV5-5 to TRBJ2-1, with D possibly being TRBD1 (5 bases). The germline gives CDR1 SGHKS, CDR2 YYEKEE (reference sequence). The V end lost 3 bases, the J end lost 9 bases, and 13 bases lay between the germline ends. The CDR3 runs to 13 residues. The CDR3 region has the DNA TGTGCCAGCAGCTATGAAACAGGCGGTGAGCAGTTCTTC. It encodes CASSYETGGEQFF.

The V call is TRBV4-3, the J call TRBJ1-4; 8 nucleotides agree with TRBD1. The CDR3 consists of 15 residues. With V trimmed by 1 base and J by 10 bases, 8 bases remained unmatched. Germline V lookup: CDR1 LGHNA, CDR2 YSLEER. The CDR3 bases are TGCGCCAGCAGCCAAGGTCTGGCAGGGGGCGGAAAACTGTTTTTT. The encoded protein is CASSQGLAGGGKLFF.

The V and J genes are TRBV27 and TRBJ2-2; the D is unclear. CDR3 length equals 15 residues. The V and J ends lost 6 bases and 0 bases respectively, with 11 bases between them. The germline V gene encodes CDR1 MNHEY and CDR2 SMNVEV (reference sequence). The CDR3 DNA is TGTGCCAGCAGACCAGACATAACGAACACCGGGGAGCTGTTTTTT. This sequence encodes CASRPDITNTGELFF.

V usage is TRBV9 and J usage is TRBJ2-1, with D perhaps TRBD2 (5 bases). Germline loops: CDR1 SGDLS, CDR2 YYNGEE. The length of the CDR3 is 12 residues. Trimming stripped 7 bases from V and 4 bases from J, with 9 bases between. In DNA, the CDR3 is TGTGCCAGCGGACTGTCTTACAATGAGCAGTTCTTC. This translates into CASGLSYNEQFF.

This clone was detected only once. The chain is built from TRBV4-1 and TRBJ1-5; no clear D gene. The germline V gene encodes CDR1 MGHRA and CDR2 YSYEKL. CDR3 size: 14 residues. Trimming pared 6 bases from V and 1 base from J, leaving 10 bases between. The CDR3 DNA is TGCGCCAGCAGACCTGCACAGAGCAATCAGCCCCAGCATTTT. Its translation is CASRPAQSNQPQHF.

The chain recombines TRBV6-9 with TRBJ1-1, with D uncertain. Germline V lookup: CDR1 MNHGY, CDR2 SVAAGI. The CDR3 covers 13 residues. Trimming took off 3 bases at V and 4 bases at J, with 9 bases between the two ends. CDR3: CASSYLGGTEAFF. The CDR3 bases are TGTGCCAGCAGTTACCTGGGAGGCACTGAAGCTTTCTTT.

The J gene is TRBJ1-2, the V gene TRBV19, with D possibly being TRBD1 (6 bases). CDR3 length: 14 residues. Between the trimmed V and J ends, which lost 4 bases and 8 bases, there was a span of 17 bases. Germline loops: CDR1 LNHDA, CDR2 SQIVND (reference sequence). CDR3 loop: CASSTPLWDNGYTF. The CDR3, as DNA: TGTGCCAGTAGTACCCCCCTGTGGGACAACGGCTACACCTTC. The whole variable domain, remainder taken from reference TRBV19 and TRBJ1-2, is DGGITQSPKYLFRKEGQNVTLSCEQNLNHDAMYWYRQDPGQGLRLIYYSQIVNDFQKGDIAEGYSVSREKKESFPLTVTSAQKNPTAFYLCASSTPLWDNGYTFGSGTRLTVV.

The chain links TRBV7-9 to TRBJ1-4; D ambiguous. With 5 bases removed from V and 8 bases from J, the gap between germline ends came to 15 bases. The CDR3 runs 14 residues. Germline V gives CDR1 SEHNR, CDR2 FQNEAQ (reference sequence). CDR3 in amino acids: CASSESGGGEKLFF. CDR3 bases: TGTGCCAGCAGCGAAAGCGGAGGTGGGGAAAAACTGTTTTTT.

This clone occurred a few times. The chain couples TRBV28 to TRBJ2-5; tentatively, D is TRBD1 (5 bases). The V end lost 4 bases, the J end lost 2 bases, and 23 bases lay between the germline ends. The length of the CDR3 is 18 residues. Germline V gives CDR1 MDHEN, CDR2 SYDVKM. The CDR3 DNA reads as TGTGCCAGCAGTTCATCCAACAGGAGATCTTCCTCTCAAGAGACCCAGTACTTC. Protein product: CASSSSNRRSSSQETQYF.